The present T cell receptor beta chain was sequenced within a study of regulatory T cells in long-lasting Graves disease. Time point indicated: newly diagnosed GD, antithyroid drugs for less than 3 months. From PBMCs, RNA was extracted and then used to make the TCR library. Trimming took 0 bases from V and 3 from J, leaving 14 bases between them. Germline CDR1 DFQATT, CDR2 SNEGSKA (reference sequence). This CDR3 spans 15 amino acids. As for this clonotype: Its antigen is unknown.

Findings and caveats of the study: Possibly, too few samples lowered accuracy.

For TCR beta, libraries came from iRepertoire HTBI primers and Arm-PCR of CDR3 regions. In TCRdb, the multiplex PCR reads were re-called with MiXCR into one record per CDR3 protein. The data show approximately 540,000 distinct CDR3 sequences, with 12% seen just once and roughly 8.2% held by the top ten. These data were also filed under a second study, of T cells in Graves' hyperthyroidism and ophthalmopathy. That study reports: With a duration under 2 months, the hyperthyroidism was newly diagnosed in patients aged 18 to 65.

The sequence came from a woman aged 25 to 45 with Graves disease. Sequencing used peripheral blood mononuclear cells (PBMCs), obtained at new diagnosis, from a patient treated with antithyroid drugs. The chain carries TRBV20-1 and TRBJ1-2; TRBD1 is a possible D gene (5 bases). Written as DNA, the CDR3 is TGCAGTGCTAGAGATACGCCAGGGCCAGACTATGGCTACACCTTC. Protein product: CSARDTPGPDYGYTF.